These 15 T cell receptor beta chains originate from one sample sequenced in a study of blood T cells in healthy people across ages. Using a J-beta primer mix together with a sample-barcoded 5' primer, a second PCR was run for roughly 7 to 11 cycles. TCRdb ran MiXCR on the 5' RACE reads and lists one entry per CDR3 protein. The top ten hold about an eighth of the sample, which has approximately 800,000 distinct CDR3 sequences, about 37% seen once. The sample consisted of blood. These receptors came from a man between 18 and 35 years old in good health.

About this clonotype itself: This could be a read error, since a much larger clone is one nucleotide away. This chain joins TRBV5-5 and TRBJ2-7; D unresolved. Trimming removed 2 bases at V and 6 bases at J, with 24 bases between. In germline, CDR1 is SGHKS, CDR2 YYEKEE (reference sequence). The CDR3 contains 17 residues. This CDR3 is CASSFFGPVLGTCEQYF. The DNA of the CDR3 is TGTGCCAGCAGCTTCTTTGGACCTGTTTTAGGCACCTGCGAGCAGTACTTC.

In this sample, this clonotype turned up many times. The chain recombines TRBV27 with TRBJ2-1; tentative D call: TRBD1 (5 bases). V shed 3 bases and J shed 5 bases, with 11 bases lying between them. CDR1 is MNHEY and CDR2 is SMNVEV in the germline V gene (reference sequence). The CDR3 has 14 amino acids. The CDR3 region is CASSLRPGNNEQFF. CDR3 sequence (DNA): TGTGCCAGCAGTTTGAGGCCAGGGAACAATGAGCAGTTCTTC.

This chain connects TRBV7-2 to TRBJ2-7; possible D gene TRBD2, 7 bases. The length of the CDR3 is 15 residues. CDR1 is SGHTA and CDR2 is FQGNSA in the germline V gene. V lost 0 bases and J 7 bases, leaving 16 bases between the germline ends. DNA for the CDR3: TGTGCCAGCAGCTTAGCGGGGGGGGCTGGAAATGAGCAGTACTTC. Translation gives CASSLAGGAGNEQYF.

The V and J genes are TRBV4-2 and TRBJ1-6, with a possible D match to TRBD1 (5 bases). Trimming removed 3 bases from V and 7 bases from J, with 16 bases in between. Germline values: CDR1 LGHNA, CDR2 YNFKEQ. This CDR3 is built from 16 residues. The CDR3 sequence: CASSQSGRGQNSPLHF. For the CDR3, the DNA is TGTGCCAGCAGCCAGTCAGGGAGAGGCCAGAATTCACCCCTCCACTTT.

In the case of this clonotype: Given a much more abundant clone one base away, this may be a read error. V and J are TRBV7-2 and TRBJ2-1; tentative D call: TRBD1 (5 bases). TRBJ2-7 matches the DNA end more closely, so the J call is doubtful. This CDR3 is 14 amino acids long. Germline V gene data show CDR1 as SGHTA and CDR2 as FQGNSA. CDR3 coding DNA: TGTGCCAGCAGCTTAGCGGGGCTATGCAATGAGCAGTACTTC. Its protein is CASSLAGLCNEQYF.

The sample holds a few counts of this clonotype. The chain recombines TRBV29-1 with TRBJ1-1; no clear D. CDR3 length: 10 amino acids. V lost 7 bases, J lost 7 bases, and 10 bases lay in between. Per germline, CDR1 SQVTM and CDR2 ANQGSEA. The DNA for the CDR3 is TGCAGCGCCAATGACGGTGAAGCTTTCTTT. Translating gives CSANDGEAFF. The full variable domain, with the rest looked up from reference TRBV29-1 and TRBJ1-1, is SAVISQKPSRDICQRGTSLTIQCQVDSQVTMMFWYRQQPGQSLTLIATANQGSEATYESGFVIDKFPISRPNLTFSTLTVSNMSPEDSSIYLCSANDGEAFFGQGTRLTVV.

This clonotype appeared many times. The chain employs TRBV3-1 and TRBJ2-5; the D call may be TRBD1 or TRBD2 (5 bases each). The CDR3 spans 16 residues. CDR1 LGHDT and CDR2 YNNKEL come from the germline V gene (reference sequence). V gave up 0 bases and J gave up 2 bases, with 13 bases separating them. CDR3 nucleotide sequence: TGTGCCAGCAGCCAAGATCGGGGACGGTCACAAGAGACCCAGTACTTC. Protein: CASSQDRGRSQETQYF.

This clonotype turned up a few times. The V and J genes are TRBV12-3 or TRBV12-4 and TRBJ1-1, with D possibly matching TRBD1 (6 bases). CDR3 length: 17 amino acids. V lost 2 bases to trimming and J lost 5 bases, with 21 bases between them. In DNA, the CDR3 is TGTGCCAGCAGTTTAAGGGGGGGAAGTTTGGCGAGGACTGAAGCTTTCTTT. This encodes CASSLRGGSLARTEAFF.

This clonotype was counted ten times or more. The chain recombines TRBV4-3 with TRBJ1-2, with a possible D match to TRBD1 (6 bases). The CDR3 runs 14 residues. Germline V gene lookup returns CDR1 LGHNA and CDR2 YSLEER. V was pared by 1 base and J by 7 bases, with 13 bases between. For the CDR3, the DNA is TGCGCCAGCAGCCAAGTTTCAGGACAGCTTGGCTACACCTTC. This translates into CASSQVSGQLGYTF.

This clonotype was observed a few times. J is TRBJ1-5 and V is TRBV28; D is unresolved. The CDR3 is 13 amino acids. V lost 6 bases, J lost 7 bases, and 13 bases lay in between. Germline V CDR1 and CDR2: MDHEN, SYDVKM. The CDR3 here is CASRNRMDQPQHF. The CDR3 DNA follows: TGTGCCAGCAGAAATAGGATGGACCAGCCCCAGCATTTT.

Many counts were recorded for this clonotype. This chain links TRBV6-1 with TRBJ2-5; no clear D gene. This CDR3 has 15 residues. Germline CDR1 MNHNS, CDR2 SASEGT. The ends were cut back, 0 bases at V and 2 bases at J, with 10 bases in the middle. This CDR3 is CASSEAGFQQETQYF. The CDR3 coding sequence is TGTGCCAGCAGTGAAGCGGGGTTCCAACAAGAGACCCAGTACTTC.

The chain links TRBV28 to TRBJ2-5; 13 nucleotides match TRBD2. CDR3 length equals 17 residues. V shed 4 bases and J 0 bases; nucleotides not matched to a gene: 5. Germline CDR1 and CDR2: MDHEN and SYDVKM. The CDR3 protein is CASSSLTSGRYQETQYF. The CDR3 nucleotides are TGTGCCAGCAGTTCGTTGACTAGCGGGAGGTACCAAGAGACCCAGTACTTC.

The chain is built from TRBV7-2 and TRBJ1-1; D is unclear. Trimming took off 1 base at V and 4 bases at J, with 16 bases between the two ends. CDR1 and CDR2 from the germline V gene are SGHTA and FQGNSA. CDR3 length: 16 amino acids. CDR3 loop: CASSLVALAAGTEAFF. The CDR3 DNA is TGTGCCAGCAGCTTAGTAGCCCTGGCCGCGGGCACTGAAGCTTTCTTT.

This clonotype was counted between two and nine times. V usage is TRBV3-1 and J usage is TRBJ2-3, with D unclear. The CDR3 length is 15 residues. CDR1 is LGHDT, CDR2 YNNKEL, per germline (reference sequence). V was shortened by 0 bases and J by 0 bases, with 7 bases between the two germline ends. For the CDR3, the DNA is TGTGCCAGCAGCCAAGAAGCTATTAGCACAGATACGCAGTATTTT. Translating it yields CASSQEAISTDTQYF.

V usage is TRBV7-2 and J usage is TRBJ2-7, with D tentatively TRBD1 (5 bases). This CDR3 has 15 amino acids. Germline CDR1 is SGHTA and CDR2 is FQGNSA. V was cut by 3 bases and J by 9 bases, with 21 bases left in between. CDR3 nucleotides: TGTGCCAGCAGCTTGAACAGGAGATTGACGTTCGGGCAGTACTTC. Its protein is CASSLNRRLTFGQYF.